This is a list of T cell receptor beta chains from one sample in a study of T-cell reconstitution after alpha-beta-depleted transplantation in children. MiXCR, run by TCRdb on the PCR reads, gives a single entry per CDR3 protein. The table lists hundreds of thousands of distinct CDR3 sequences, roughly 15% of them singletons. The sample here was PBMCs from the stem cell graft donor, taken from the stem cell graft. The receptors were gathered from a human donor who donated a stem cell graft to a child with acute myeloid leukemia. Both conserved end residues are part of each CDR3. Each record gives: D gene, clone size, J gene, V gene, CDR3 protein, CDR3 DNA. A D gene is named only where the DNA matches it firmly. Size tells how often a clone was seen (once, few, many) or the class of an expanded clone, and some rows leave it out.

D: NA
size: NA
J: TRBJ2-1
V: TRBV20-1
CDR3: CSAGSSNAYNEQFF
DNA: TGCAGTGCGGGGTCTAGCAATGCCTACAATGAGCAGTTCTTC

D: TRBD2
size: NA
J: TRBJ2-7
V: TRBV7-6
CDR3: CASSPRRAGSSYEQYF
DNA: TGTGCCAGCAGCCCCCGACGAGCGGGGTCCTCCTACGAGCAGTACTTC

D: TRBD2
size: many
J: TRBJ2-7
V: TRBV9
CDR3: CASSPHAGGNEQYF
DNA: TGTGCCAGCAGCCCCCACGCGGGAGGAAACGAGCAGTACTTC

D: NA
size: NA
J: TRBJ2-4
V: TRBV10-3
CDR3: CAISDPSAKNIQYF
DNA: TGTGCCATCAGTGACCCATCAGCCAAAAACATTCAGTACTTC

D: NA
size: NA
J: TRBJ2-7
V: TRBV6-2/TRBV6-3
CDR3: CASSSFGPAYEQYF
DNA: TGTGCCAGCAGTTCCTTCGGGCCTGCCTACGAGCAGTACTTC

D: NA
size: many
J: TRBJ2-5
V: TRBV7-2
CDR3: CASSLRFEETQYF
DNA: TGTGCCAGCAGCTTAAGGTTCGAAGAGACCCAGTACTTC

D: NA
size: many
J: TRBJ2-2
V: TRBV29-1
CDR3: CSAGDIANTGELFF
DNA: TGCAGCGCCGGGGACATAGCGAACACCGGGGAGCTGTTTTTT

D: NA
size: few
J: TRBJ1-4
V: TRBV7-2
CDR3: CASSNGRFNEKLFF
DNA: TGTGCCAGCAGCAACGGACGGTTTAATGAAAAACTGTTTTTT

D: NA
size: many
J: TRBJ1-5
V: TRBV7-2
CDR3: CASSLGYSNQPQHF
DNA: TGTGCCAGCAGTTTGGGGTATAGCAATCAGCCCCAGCATTTT

D: NA
size: many
J: TRBJ1-1
V: TRBV20-1
CDR3: CSAWTRMSEAFF
DNA: TGCAGTGCTTGGACAAGGATGTCTGAAGCTTTCTTT

D: NA
size: NA
J: TRBJ2-1
V: TRBV20-1
CDR3: CSARYRGRIDEQFF
DNA: TGCAGTGCTAGATACCGGGGGCGAATCGATGAGCAGTTCTTC

D: NA
size: once
J: TRBJ2-7
V: TRBV7-9
CDR3: CASSSPPGAAYEQYF
DNA: TGTGCCAGCAGCTCCCCTCCGGGAGCCGCCTACGAGCAGTACTTC

D: TRBD1
size: many
J: TRBJ1-3
V: TRBV20-1
CDR3: CSAPKMDRGTSGNTIYF
DNA: TGCAGTGCTCCGAAAATGGACAGGGGCACCTCTGGAAACACCATATATTTT

D: NA
size: NA
J: TRBJ1-4
V: TRBV15
CDR3: CATSRGRSDGNPEKLFF
DNA: TGTGCCACCAGCAGAGGGCGGTCGGATGGGAACCCTGAAAAACTGTTTTTT

D: NA
size: few
J: TRBJ1-2
V: TRBV28
CDR3: CASYRVDYGYTF
DNA: TGTGCCAGTTACAGGGTCGACTATGGCTACACCTTC

D: TRBD1
size: NA
J: TRBJ1-5
V: TRBV20-1
CDR3: CSASGTGSNQPQHF
DNA: TGCAGTGCCTCCGGGACAGGGAGCAATCAGCCCCAGCATTTT

D: TRBD2
size: many
J: TRBJ2-2
V: TRBV29-1
CDR3: CGVSGGVNTGELFF
DNA: TGCGGGGTTAGCGGGGGCGTGAACACCGGGGAGCTGTTTTTT

D: NA
size: many
J: TRBJ2-1
V: TRBV7-2
CDR3: CASSYRGREQFF
DNA: TGTGCCAGCAGCTACCGAGGGAGAGAGCAGTTCTTC

D: TRBD1
size: many
J: TRBJ1-1
V: TRBV29-1
CDR3: CSAQGDRGKTEAFF
DNA: TGCAGCGCCCAAGGGGACAGGGGCAAGACTGAAGCTTTCTTT

D: NA
size: many
J: TRBJ1-4
V: TRBV20-1
CDR3: CSARDWGGANEKLFF
DNA: TGCAGTGCTAGAGATTGGGGGGGGGCTAATGAAAAACTGTTTTTT

D: NA
size: many
J: TRBJ2-7
V: TRBV20-1
CDR3: CSARGGASYEQYF
DNA: TGCAGTGCTAGAGGCGGAGCTTCCTACGAGCAGTACTTC

D: NA
size: few
J: TRBJ1-2
V: TRBV25-1
CDR3: CASSWEANYGYTF
DNA: TGTGCCAGCAGCTGGGAGGCGAACTATGGCTACACCTTC

D: TRBD1
size: many
J: TRBJ1-2
V: TRBV30
CDR3: CAYRGMNYGYTF
DNA: TGTGCCTACAGGGGGATGAACTATGGCTACACCTTC

D: NA
size: many
J: TRBJ2-1
V: TRBV20-1
CDR3: CSARRGGPLGNEQFF
DNA: TGCAGTGCCCGCCGCGGGGGCCCCCTGGGGAATGAGCAGTTCTTC

D: NA
size: NA
J: TRBJ1-2
V: TRBV5-5
CDR3: CASSDSDSIYGYTF
DNA: TGTGCCAGCAGCGACAGCGACAGTATCTATGGCTACACCTTC

D: NA
size: few
J: TRBJ2-5
V: TRBV15
CDR3: CATSKVAAETQYF
DNA: TGTGCCACCAGCAAAGTAGCGGCGGAGACCCAGTACTTT